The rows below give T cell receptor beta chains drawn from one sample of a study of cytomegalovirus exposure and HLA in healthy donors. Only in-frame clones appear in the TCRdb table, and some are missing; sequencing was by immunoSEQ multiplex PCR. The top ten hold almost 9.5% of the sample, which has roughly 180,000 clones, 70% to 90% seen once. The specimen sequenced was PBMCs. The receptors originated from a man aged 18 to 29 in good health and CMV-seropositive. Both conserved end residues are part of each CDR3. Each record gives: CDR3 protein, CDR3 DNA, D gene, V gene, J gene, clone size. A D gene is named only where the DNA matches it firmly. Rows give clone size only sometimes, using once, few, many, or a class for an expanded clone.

CDR3: CASSLTGSTDTQYF; DNA: TGTGCCAGCAGCTTGACAGGTTCCACAGATACGCAGTATTTT; D: -; V: TRBV5-4; J: TRBJ2-3; size: -
CDR3: CASAVQSGNTIYF; DNA: TGTGCCAGCGCTGTGCAGTCTGGAAACACCATATATTTT; D: -; V: TRBV6-5; J: TRBJ1-3; size: few
CDR3: CASSRGGRRETQYF; DNA: TGTGCCAGCAGCCGGGGGGGCCGTAGAGAGACCCAGTACTTC; D: TRBD2; V: TRBV9; J: TRBJ2-5; size: once
CDR3: CAWSVQPPQYYGYTF; DNA: TGTGCCTGGAGTGTACAACCCCCCCAATACTATGGCTACACCTTC; D: -; V: TRBV30; J: TRBJ1-2; size: -
CDR3: CATSRDRGNRAPGETQYF; DNA: TGTGCCACCAGCAGAGATAGGGGTAACAGGGCCCCTGGAGAGACCCAGTACTTC; D: -; V: TRBV15; J: TRBJ2-5; size: -
CDR3: CTMAPRLAGNIQYF; DNA: TGCACCATGGCCCCTAGACTAGCGGGGAACATTCAGTACTTC; D: -; V: TRBV1; J: TRBJ2-4; size: -
CDR3: CASSLGWRGSEQPQHF; DNA: TGTGCCAGCAGCTTAGGGTGGAGGGGCTCAGAACAGCCCCAGCATTTT; D: -; V: TRBV7-2; J: TRBJ1-5; size: -
CDR3: CASSPQEGYQETQYF; DNA: TGCGCCAGCAGCCCACAGGAGGGGTACCAAGAGACCCAGTACTTC; D: -; V: TRBV10-1; J: TRBJ2-5; size: -
CDR3: CASSLQGNEQFF; DNA: TGTGCCAGCAGCTTGCAGGGCAATGAGCAGTTCTTC; D: -; V: TRBV11-3; J: TRBJ2-1; size: -
CDR3: CASRAQVLGQYF; DNA: TGTGCCAGCAGAGCTCAGGTCCTCGGGCAGTACTTC; D: -; V: TRBV2; J: TRBJ2-7; size: -
CDR3: CASSIGTPGKGIGNTGELFF; DNA: TGTGCCAGTAGTATAGGAACGCCAGGGAAAGGTATCGGGAACACCGGGGAGCTGTTTTTT; D: -; V: TRBV19; J: TRBJ2-2; size: -
CDR3: CASSSRKGGRTF; DNA: TGTGCCAGCAGTTCCAGGAAAGGGGGCAGGACCTTC; D: TRBD1; V: TRBV27; J: TRBJ1-2; size: -
CDR3: CASSLGGDEQYF; DNA: TGCGCCAGCAGCTTGGGGGGGGACGAGCAGTACTTC; D: -; V: TRBV5-1; J: TRBJ2-7; size: -
CDR3: CASSEGQGAKAFF; DNA: TGTGCCAGCAGTGAGGGGCAGGGGGCAAAAGCTTTCTTT; D: TRBD1; V: TRBV2; J: TRBJ1-1; size: -
CDR3: CASSGELNTEAFF; DNA: TGCGCCAGCAGCGGGGAGCTGAACACTGAAGCTTTCTTT; D: -; V: TRBV10-1; J: TRBJ1-1; size: -
CDR3: CASSPLFGGQRWSYTF; DNA: TGTGCCAGCAGCCCCCTATTTGGGGGACAGAGGTGGAGCTACACCTTC; D: TRBD1; V: TRBV27; J: TRBJ1-2; size: -
CDR3: CASSPDSMNTEAFF; DNA: TGTGCCAGCAGCCCGGACAGCATGAACACTGAAGCTTTCTTT; D: -; V: TRBV7-2; J: TRBJ1-1; size: few
CDR3: CASSVGGGGFEQYF; DNA: TGTGCCAGCAGCGTAGGAGGGGGGGGCTTCGAGCAGTACTTC; D: -; V: TRBV9; J: TRBJ2-7; size: -
CDR3: CASSPRVRDYNEQFF; DNA: TGTGCCAGCAGTCCCAGGGTTAGGGATTACAATGAGCAGTTCTTC; D: -; V: TRBV5-6; J: TRBJ2-1; size: once
CDR3: CASSFTGTGGGEQYF; DNA: TGTGCCAGCAGTTTCACAGGGACAGGGGGCGGCGAGCAGTACTTC; D: TRBD1; V: TRBV27; J: TRBJ2-7; size: -
CDR3: CASSLEPSRSDTQYF; DNA: TGTGCCAGCAGCTTAGAACCTAGTCGGTCAGATACGCAGTATTTT; D: -; V: TRBV7-2; J: TRBJ2-3; size: once
CDR3: CATSRDLGLNQPQHF; DNA: TGTGCCACCAGCAGAGATTTGGGGCTTAATCAGCCCCAGCATTTT; D: -; V: TRBV15; J: TRBJ1-5; size: -
CDR3: CASSYASGGVRSSYNSPLHF; DNA: TGTGCCAGCAGCTATGCCTCGGGGGGGGTGCGCAGCTCCTATAATTCACCCCTCCACTTT; D: -; V: TRBV5-4; J: TRBJ1-6; size: -
CDR3: CASSERTANEKLFF; DNA: TGTGCCAGCAGTGAAAGGACAGCTAATGAAAAACTGTTTTTT; D: -; V: TRBV6-5; J: TRBJ1-4; size: -
CDR3: CASSIRTTAYGYTF; DNA: TGTGCCAGTAGTATTCGTACGACAGCCTATGGCTACACCTTC; D: -; V: TRBV19; J: TRBJ1-2; size: -
CDR3: CASSLYQRGGPSHEQFF; DNA: TGTGCCAGCAGCTTATACCAGCGGGGGGGCCCGTCGCATGAGCAGTTCTTC; D: TRBD2; V: TRBV7-2; J: TRBJ2-1; size: -
CDR3: CASSSRLAGAYEQYF; DNA: TGTGCCAGCAGCTCTAGACTAGCGGGGGCCTACGAGCAGTACTTC; D: TRBD2; V: TRBV13; J: TRBJ2-7; size: -
CDR3: CASSEGPTGGYTF; DNA: TGTGCCAGCAGTGAAGGACCGACGGGTGGCTACACCTTC; D: -; V: TRBV6-1; J: TRBJ1-2; size: -
CDR3: CASSESSLGPQHF; DNA: TGTGCCAGCAGTGAATCGAGCCTTGGGCCCCAGCATTTT; D: -; V: TRBV25-1; J: TRBJ1-5; size: once
CDR3: CASSINRATEAFF; DNA: TGTGCCAGCAGCATAAACAGGGCCACTGAAGCTTTCTTT; D: -; V: TRBV9; J: TRBJ1-1; size: few
CDR3: CASSVTARGNTEAFF; DNA: TGCGCCAGCAGCGTCACGGCGCGGGGGAACACTGAAGCTTTCTTT; D: -; V: TRBV5-1; J: TRBJ1-1; size: few
CDR3: CASKGSASSGNTIYF; DNA: TGCGCCAGCAAGGGGTCGGCGAGCTCTGGAAACACCATATATTTT; D: -; V: TRBV10-2; J: TRBJ1-3; size: -
CDR3: CASSLGPSGGTGELFF; DNA: TGCGCCAGCAGCTTGGGGCCTAGCGGGGGGACCGGGGAGCTGTTTTTT; D: TRBD2; V: TRBV5-1; J: TRBJ2-2; size: -
CDR3: CGSFPGQGYGYTF; DNA: TGTGGCAGTTTTCCGGGACAGGGCTATGGCTACACCTTC; D: TRBD1; V: TRBV19; J: TRBJ1-2; size: -
CDR3: CASSLELNTEAFF; DNA: TGCGCCAGCAGCTTGGAGCTGAACACTGAAGCTTTCTTT; D: -; V: TRBV5-1; J: TRBJ1-1; size: -
CDR3: CASSRRQGHNEQFF; DNA: TGTGCCAGCAGCCGTCGACAGGGGCACAATGAGCAGTTCTTC; D: TRBD1; V: TRBV7-2; J: TRBJ2-1; size: once
CDR3: CASSRRGSGANVLTF; DNA: TGTGCCAGCAGCCGCCGGGGTTCTGGGGCCAACGTCCTGACTTTC; D: -; V: TRBV7-9; J: TRBJ2-6; size: -
CDR3: CASSHQSIYGYTF; DNA: TGTGCCAGCAGTCACCAGTCAATTTATGGCTACACCTTC; D: -; V: TRBV28; J: TRBJ1-2; size: -
CDR3: CASSLKTGTGGDEQYF; DNA: TGCGCCAGCAGCTTAAAAACTGGGACAGGGGGGGACGAGCAGTACTTC; D: TRBD1; V: TRBV5-1; J: TRBJ2-7; size: -
CDR3: CTSSQDWCREGYTF; DNA: TGCACCAGCAGCCAAGATTGGTGTAGGGAGGGCTACACCTTC; D: -; V: TRBV1; J: TRBJ1-2; size: -
CDR3: CASSFSGRVEQPQHF; DNA: TGTGCCAGCAGCTTTTCGGGGAGGGTTGAACAGCCCCAGCATTTT; D: -; V: TRBV12-1; J: TRBJ1-5; size: -
CDR3: CASRWQGSTYEQYF; DNA: TGTGCCAGCAGGTGGCAGGGATCCACCTACGAGCAGTACTTC; D: -; V: TRBV27; J: TRBJ2-7; size: -